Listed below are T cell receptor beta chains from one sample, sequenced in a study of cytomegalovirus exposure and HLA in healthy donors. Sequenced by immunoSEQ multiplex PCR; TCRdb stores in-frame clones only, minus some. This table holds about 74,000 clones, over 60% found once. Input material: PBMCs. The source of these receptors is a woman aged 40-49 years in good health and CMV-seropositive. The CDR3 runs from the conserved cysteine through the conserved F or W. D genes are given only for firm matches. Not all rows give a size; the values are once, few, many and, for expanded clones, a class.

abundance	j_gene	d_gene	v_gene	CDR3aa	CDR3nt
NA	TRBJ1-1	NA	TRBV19	CASSRDWSEAFF	TGTGCCAGTAGCCGGGACTGGTCTGAAGCTTTCTTT
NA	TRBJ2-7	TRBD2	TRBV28	CASSGGGLNEQYF	TGTGCCAGCAGCGGGGGGGGGCTAAACGAGCAGTACTTC
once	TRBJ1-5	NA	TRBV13	CASSLRRGGDGNQPQHF	TGTGCCAGCAGCTTAAGGAGGGGCGGGGATGGCAATCAGCCCCAGCATTTT
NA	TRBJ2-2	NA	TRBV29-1	CSVGAYSPGELFF	TGCAGCGTTGGGGCTTATAGTCCCGGGGAGCTGTTTTTT
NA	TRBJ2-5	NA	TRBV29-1	CSVDLARTAETQYF	TGCAGCGTTGATCTAGCCCGTACGGCGGAGACCCAGTACTTC
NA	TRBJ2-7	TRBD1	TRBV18	CASSPTTGGPSYEQYF	TGTGCCAGCTCACCAACAACAGGGGGCCCATCCTACGAGCAGTACTTC
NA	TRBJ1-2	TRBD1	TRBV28	CASSLGDRDLYGYTF	TGTGCCAGCAGTTTAGGGGACAGGGACCTATATGGCTACACCTTC
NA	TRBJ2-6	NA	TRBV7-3	CASSLETAGANVLTF	TGTGCCAGCAGCTTAGAGACAGCTGGGGCCAACGTCCTGACTTTC
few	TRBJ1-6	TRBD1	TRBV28	CASRPGQGGSPLHF	TGTGCCAGCAGGCCGGGACAGGGGGGGTCACCCCTCCACTTT
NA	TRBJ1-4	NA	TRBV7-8	CASSFRVRSEKLFF	TGTGCCAGCAGCTTCCGGGTCCGGAGTGAAAAACTGTTTTTT
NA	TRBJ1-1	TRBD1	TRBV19	CASSMEGQGGTEAFF	TGTGCCAGTAGTATGGAAGGACAGGGGGGTACTGAAGCTTTCTTT
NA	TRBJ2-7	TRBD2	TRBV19	CASSPTSGRTYEQYF	TGTGCCAGTAGCCCAACTAGCGGGAGAACCTACGAGCAGTACTTC
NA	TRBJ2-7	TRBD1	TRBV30	CAWSLQGVNEQYF	TGTGCCTGGAGTCTGCAGGGGGTCAACGAGCAGTACTTC
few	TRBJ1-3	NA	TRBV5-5	CASSPSLGTDLWGNTIYF	TGTGCCAGCAGCCCGAGTTTGGGTACAGACCTCTGGGGAAACACCATATATTTT
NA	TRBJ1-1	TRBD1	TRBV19	CASSGQGAVTEAFF	TGTGCCAGTAGTGGACAGGGGGCTGTAACTGAAGCTTTCTTT
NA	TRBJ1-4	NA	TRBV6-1	CASSEWGADEKLFF	TGTGCCAGCAGTGAGTGGGGAGCGGATGAAAAACTGTTTTTT
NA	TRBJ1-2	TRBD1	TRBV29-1	CSVQGALDGYTF	TGCAGCGTTCAGGGGGCATTGGATGGCTACACCTTC
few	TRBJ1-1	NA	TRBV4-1	CASSHETRSAEAFF	TGCGCCAGCAGCCACGAGACCCGAAGCGCTGAAGCTTTCTTT
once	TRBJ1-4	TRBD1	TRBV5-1	CASSLQGATNEKLFF	TGCGCCAGCAGCTTGCAGGGGGCTACTAATGAAAAACTGTTTTTT
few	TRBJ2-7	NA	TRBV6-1	CASSPFGTAGEQYF	TGTGCCAGCAGTCCTTTCGGCACAGCTGGCGAGCAGTACTTC
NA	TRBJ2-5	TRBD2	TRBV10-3	CAISEGLAGGRETQYF	TGTGCCATCAGTGAGGGGCTAGCGGGAGGACGAGAGACCCAGTACTTC
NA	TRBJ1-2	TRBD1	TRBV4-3	CASSQELAGQETYGYTF	TGCGCCAGCAGCCAAGAACTTGCGGGACAGGAGACCTATGGCTACACCTTC
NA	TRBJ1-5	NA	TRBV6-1	CASSEWRERNQPQHF	TGTGCCAGCAGTGAATGGAGGGAGCGCAATCAGCCCCAGCATTTT
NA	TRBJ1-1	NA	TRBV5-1	CASSLVGQGTEAFF	TGCGCCAGCAGCTTGGTAGGGCAGGGCACTGAAGCTTTCTTT
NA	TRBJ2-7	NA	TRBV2	CASSEPGLAGTYEQYF	TGTGCCAGCAGTGAACCGGGACTTGCTGGAACCTACGAGCAGTACTTC
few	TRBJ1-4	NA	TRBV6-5	CASSYSGTLNEKLFF	TGTGCCAGCAGTTACTCGGGGACACTAAATGAAAAACTGTTTTTT
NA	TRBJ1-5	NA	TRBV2	CASSEGGWQPQHF	TGTGCCAGCAGTGAGGGGGGGTGGCAGCCCCAGCATTTT
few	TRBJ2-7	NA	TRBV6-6	CASSGGIEQYF	TGTGCCAGCAGTGGGGGGATCGAGCAGTACTTC
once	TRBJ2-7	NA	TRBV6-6	CASIDRQSYEQYF	TGTGCCAGCATCGACAGGCAATCCTACGAGCAGTACTTC